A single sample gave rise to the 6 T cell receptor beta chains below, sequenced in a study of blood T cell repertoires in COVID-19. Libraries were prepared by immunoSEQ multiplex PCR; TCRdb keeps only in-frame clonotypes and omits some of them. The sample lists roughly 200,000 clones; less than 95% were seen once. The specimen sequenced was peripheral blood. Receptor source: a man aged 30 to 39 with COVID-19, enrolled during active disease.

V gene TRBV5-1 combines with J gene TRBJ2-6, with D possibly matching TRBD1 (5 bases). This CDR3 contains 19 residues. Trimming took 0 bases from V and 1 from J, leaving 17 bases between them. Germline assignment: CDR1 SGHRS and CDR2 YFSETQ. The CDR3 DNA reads TGCGCCAGCAGCTTGGAAACAGGTGTCTTCGGGTCTGGGGCCAACGTCCTGACTTTC. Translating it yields CASSLETGVFGSGANVLTF. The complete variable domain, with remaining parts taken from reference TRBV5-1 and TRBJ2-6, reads KAGVTQTPRYLIKTRGQQVTLSCSPISGHRSVSWYQQTPGQGLQFLFEYFSETQRNKGNFPGRFSGRQFSNSRSEMNVSTLELGDSALYLCASSLETGVFGSGANVLTFGAGSRLTVL.

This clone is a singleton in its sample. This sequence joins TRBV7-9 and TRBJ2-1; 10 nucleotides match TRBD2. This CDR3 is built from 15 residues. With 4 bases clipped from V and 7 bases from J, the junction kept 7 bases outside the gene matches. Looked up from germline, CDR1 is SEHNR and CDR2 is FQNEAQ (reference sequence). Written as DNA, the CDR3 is TGTGCCAGCAGCTCGAGCGGGGGGGCCGAGAATGAGCAGTTCTTC. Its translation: CASSSSGGAENEQFF. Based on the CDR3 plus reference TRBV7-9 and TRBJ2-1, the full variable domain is DTGVSQNPRHKITKRGQNVTFRCDPISEHNRLYWYRQTLGQGPEFLTYFQNEAQLEKSRLLSDRFSAERPKGSFSTLEIQRTEQGDSAMYLCASSSSGGAENEQFFGPGTRLTVL.

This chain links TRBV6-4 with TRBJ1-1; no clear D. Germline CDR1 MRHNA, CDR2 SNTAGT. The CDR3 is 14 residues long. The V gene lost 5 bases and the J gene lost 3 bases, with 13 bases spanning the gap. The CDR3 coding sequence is TGTGCCAGCAGTCGCGAAGACGGGGACACTGAAGCTTTCTTT. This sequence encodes CASSREDGDTEAFF.

The CDR3 reads CASSTRQGAVQPLHF. As DNA, the CDR3 is TGTGCCAGCAGTACGAGACAGGGGGCGGTTCAGCCCCTCCACTTT. This chain joins TRBV6-5 and TRBJ1-6; 10 nucleotides align to TRBD1. The CDR3 loop spans 15 amino acids. Per germline, CDR1 MNHEY and CDR2 SVGAGI. Trimming at V came to 5 bases and at J to 13 bases, leaving 11 bases not matched to a gene.

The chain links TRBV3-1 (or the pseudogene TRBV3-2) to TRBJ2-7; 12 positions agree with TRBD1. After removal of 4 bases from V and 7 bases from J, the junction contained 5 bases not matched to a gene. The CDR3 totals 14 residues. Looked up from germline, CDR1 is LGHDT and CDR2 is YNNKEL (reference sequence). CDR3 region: CASSPGTGGREQYF. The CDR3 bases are TGTGCCAGCAGCCCGGGGACAGGGGGCAGAGAGCAGTACTTC.

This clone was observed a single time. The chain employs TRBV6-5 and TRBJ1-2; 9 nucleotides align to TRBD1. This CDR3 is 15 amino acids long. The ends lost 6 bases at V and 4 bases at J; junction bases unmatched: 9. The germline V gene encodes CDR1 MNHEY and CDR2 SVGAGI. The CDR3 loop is CASSRSPGQGYGYTF. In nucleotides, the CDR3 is TGTGCCAGCAGCCGAAGCCCGGGACAGGGCTATGGCTACACCTTC.